This T cell receptor beta chain derives from a study of blood T cells in healthy people across ages. Notes on the study in general: Older individuals had lower TCR beta diversity per million T cells (the decline was roughly linear).

A second PCR, run for roughly 6 to 11 cycles, used a sample-barcoded 5' primer plus a J-beta primer mix. TCRdb recomputed calls from the 5' RACE reads with MiXCR, one row per CDR3 protein. The sample records 1.5 million to 2 million distinct CDR3 sequences, about 32% being singletons. The CDR3 is 14 residues long. Per the germline V gene, CDR1 is MNHNS and CDR2 is SASEGT. As to this clonotype: Its specificity is not known.

Sequencing was performed on blood. The TCR originated in a woman in her twenties or thirties in good health. V usage is TRBV6-1 and J usage is TRBJ2-1; D possibly corresponds to TRBD1 (7 bases). The DNA end is a closer match to TRBJ2-7, so the J assignment may be wrong. The chain's CDR3 is CASSRGAFNNEQYF. CDR3 DNA sequence: TGTGCCAGCAGCAGGGGGGCTTTTAACAATGAGCAGTACTTC.